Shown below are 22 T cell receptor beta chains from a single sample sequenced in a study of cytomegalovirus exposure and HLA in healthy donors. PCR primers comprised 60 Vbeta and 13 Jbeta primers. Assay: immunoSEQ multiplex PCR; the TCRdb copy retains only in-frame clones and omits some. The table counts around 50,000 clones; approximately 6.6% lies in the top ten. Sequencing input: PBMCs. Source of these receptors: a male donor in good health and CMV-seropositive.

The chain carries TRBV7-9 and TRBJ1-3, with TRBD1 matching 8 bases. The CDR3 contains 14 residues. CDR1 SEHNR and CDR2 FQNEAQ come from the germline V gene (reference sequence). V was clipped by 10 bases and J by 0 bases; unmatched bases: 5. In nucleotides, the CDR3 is TGTGCCACCGACAGGGGAGCCTCTGGAAACACCATATATTTT. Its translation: CATDRGASGNTIYF.

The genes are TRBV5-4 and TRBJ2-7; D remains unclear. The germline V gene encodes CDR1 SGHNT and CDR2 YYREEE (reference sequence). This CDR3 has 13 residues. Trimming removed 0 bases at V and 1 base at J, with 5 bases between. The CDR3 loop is CASSLGASYEQYF. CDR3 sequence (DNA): TGTGCCAGCAGCTTGGGCGCTTCCTACGAGCAGTACTTC.

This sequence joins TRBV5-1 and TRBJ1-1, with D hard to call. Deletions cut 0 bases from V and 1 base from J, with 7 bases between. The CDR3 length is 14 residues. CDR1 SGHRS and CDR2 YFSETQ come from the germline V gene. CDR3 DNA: TGCGCCAGCAGCTTGGTGACTGGGAACACTGAAGCTTTCTTT. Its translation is CASSLVTGNTEAFF.

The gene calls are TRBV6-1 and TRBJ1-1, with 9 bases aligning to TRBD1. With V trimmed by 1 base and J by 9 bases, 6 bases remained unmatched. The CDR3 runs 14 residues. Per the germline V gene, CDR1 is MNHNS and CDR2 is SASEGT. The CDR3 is CASSEDRGRNKAFF. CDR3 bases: TGTGCCAGCAGTGAAGACAGGGGGCGGAATAAAGCTTTCTTT.

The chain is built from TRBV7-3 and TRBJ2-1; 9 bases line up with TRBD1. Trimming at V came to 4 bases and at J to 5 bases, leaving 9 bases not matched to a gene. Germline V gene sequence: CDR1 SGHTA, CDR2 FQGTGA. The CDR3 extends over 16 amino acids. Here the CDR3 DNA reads TGTGCCAGCAGCTCGCGGGACAGGGAAAACGACAATGAGCAGTTCTTC. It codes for CASSSRDRENDNEQFF.

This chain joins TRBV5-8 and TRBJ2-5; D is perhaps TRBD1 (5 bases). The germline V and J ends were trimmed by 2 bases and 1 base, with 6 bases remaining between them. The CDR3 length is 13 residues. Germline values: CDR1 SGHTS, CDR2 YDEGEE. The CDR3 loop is CASSLQAQETQYF. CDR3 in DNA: TGTGCCAGCAGCTTACAGGCCCAAGAGACCCAGTACTTC.

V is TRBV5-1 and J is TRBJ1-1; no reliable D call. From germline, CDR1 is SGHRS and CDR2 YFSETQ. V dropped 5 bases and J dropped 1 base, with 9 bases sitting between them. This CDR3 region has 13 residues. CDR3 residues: CASRQTENTEAFF. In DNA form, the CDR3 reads TGCGCCAGCAGGCAAACAGAGAACACTGAAGCTTTCTTT.

The CDR3 nucleotides read TGTGCCATCAGTGAGTCGGCGGGGGGGCGAACATACGAGCAGTACTTC. This translates into CAISESAGGRTYEQYF. This sequence joins TRBV10-3 and TRBJ2-7; 9 bases map to TRBD2. The CDR3 spans 16 residues. Trimming cost V 0 bases and J 4 bases; bases outside gene matches: 7. Germline-derived CDR1 and CDR2 are ENHRY and SYGVKD.

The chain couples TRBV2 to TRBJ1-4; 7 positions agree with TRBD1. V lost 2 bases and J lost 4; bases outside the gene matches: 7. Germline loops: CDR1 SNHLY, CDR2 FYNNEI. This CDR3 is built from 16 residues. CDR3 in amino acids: CASSEKGGVGNEKLFF. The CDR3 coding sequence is TGTGCCAGCAGTGAAAAAGGGGGCGTAGGTAATGAAAAACTGTTTTTT. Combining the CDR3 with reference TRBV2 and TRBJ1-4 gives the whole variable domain EPEVTQTPSHQVTQMGQEVILRCVPISNHLYFYWYRQILGQKVEFLVSFYNNEISEKSEIFDDQFSVERPDGSNFTLKIRSTKLEDSAMYFCASSEKGGVGNEKLFFGSGTQLSVL.

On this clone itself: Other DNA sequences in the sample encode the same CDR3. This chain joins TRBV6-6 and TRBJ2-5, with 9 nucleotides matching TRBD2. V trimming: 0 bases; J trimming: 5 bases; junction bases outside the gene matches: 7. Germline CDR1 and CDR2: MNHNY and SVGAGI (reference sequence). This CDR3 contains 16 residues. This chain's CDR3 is CASSYSRRGGPETQYF. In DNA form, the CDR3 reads TGTGCCAGCAGTTACTCTCGGCGGGGGGGCCCCGAGACCCAGTACTTC.

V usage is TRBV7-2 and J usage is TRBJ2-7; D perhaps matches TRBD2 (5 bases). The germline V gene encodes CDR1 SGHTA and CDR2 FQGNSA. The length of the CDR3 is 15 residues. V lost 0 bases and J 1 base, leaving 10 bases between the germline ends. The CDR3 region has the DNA TGTGCCAGCAGCTTAGCGTCTTTAGCGTCCTACGAGCAGTACTTC. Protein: CASSLASLASYEQYF. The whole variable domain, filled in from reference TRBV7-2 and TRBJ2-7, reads GAGVSQSPSNKVTEKGKDVELRCDPISGHTALYWYRQSLGQGLEFLIYFQGNSAPDKSGLPSDRFSAERTGGSVSTLTIQRTQQEDSAVYLCASSLASLASYEQYFGPGTRLTVT.

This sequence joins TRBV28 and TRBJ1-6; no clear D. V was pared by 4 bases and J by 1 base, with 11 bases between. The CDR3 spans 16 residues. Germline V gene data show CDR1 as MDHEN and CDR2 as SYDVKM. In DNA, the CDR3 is TGTGCCAGCAGTTCCCCATCCAAATCCTATAATTCACCCCTCCACTTT. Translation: CASSSPSKSYNSPLHF.

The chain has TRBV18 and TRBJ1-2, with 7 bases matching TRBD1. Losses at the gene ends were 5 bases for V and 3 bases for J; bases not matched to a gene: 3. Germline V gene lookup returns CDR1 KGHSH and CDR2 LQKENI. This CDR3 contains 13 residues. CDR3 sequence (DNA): TGTGCCAGCTCAGCCGGGACAGACTATGGCTACACCTTC. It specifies CASSAGTDYGYTF.

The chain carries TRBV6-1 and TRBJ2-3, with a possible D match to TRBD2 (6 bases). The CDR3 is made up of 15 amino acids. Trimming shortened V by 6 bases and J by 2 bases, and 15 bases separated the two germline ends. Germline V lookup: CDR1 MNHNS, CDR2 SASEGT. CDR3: CASRATSGFTDTQYF. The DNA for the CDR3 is TGTGCCAGCAGAGCGACTAGTGGGTTCACAGATACGCAGTATTTT.

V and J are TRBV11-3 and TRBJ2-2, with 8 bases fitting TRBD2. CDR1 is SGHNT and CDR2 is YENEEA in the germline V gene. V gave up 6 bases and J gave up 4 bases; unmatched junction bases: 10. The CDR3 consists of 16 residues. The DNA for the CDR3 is TGTGCCAGCAGTCCTGCCGGGGGGGTCGTCACCGGGGAGCTGTTTTTT. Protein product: CASSPAGGVVTGELFF.

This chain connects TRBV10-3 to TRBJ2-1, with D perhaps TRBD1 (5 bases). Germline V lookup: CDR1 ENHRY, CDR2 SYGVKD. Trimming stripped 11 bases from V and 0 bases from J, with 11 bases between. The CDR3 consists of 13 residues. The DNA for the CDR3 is TGTGCCGTGCTGGGGCCCTCCTACAATGAGCAGTTCTTC. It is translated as CAVLGPSYNEQFF.

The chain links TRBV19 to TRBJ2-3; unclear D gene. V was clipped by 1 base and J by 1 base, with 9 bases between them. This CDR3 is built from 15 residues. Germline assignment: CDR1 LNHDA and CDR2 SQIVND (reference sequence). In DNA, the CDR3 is TGTGCCAGTAGTATAGGACTTTCTGGCACAGATACGCAGTATTTT. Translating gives CASSIGLSGTDTQYF.

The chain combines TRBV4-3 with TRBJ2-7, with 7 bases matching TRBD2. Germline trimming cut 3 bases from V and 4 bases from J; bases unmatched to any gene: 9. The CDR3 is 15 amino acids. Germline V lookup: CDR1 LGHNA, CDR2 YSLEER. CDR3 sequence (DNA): TGCGCCAGCAGCCAGAAAGTGCAGCGGGAATACGAGCAGTACTTC. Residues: CASSQKVQREYEQYF.

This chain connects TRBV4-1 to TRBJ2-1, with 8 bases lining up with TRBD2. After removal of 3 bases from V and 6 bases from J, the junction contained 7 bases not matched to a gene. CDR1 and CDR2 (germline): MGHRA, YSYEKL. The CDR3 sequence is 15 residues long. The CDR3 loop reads CASSHNTGGPNEQFF. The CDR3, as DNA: TGCGCCAGCAGCCACAATACGGGGGGGCCCAATGAGCAGTTCTTC.

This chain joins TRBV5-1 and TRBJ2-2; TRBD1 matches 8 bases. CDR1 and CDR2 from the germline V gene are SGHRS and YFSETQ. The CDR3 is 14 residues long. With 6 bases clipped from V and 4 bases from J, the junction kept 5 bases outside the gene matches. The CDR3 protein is CASIEGQATGELFF. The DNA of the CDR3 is TGCGCCAGCATCGAGGGACAGGCCACCGGGGAGCTGTTTTTT.

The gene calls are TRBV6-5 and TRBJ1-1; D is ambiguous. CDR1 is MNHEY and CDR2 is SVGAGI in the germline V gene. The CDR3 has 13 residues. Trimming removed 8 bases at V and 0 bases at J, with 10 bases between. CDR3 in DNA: TGTGCCAGCGCGGGCCGTATGAACACTGAAGCTTTCTTT. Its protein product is CASAGRMNTEAFF.

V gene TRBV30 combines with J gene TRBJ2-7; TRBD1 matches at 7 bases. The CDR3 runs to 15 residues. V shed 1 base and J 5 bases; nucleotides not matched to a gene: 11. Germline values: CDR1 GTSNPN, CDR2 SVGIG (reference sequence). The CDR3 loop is CAWSANRDSSDEQYF. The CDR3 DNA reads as TGTGCCTGGAGTGCTAACCGGGACAGCAGCGACGAGCAGTACTTC.